One and the same sample provided the 14 T cell receptor beta chains below, sequenced in a study of T cell responses to AZD1222 COVID-19 vaccine. The table came from immunoSEQ multiplex PCR; TCRdb's copy has only in-frame clones and leaves some out. The sample yields 100,000 to 150,000 clones, roughly 91% seen once. Sequencing was performed on peripheral blood, taken on day 0 of AZD1222 vaccination. The origin of the receptors is an adult in good health.

The chain uses TRBV7-8 and TRBJ2-2; 7 bases fit TRBD2. Germline assignment: CDR1 SGHVS and CDR2 FQNEAQ. The trim removed 0 bases at V and 7 bases at J, leaving 5 bases unmatched. The CDR3 totals 15 residues. This CDR3 is CASSLALGGNGELFF. Written as DNA, the CDR3 is TGTGCCAGCAGCTTAGCGCTGGGGGGGAACGGGGAGCTGTTTTTT.

CDR3 residues: CASRQTSGGPYEQYF. In nucleotides, the CDR3 is TGTGCCAGCCGTCAGACTAGCGGGGGTCCCTACGAGCAGTACTTC. The genes are TRBV10-3 and TRBJ2-7; 12 bases map to TRBD2. The CDR3 runs to 15 residues. The J segment lost 2 bases and the V segment lost 10 bases, leaving 9 bases of the junction unmatched. The germline V gene encodes CDR1 ENHRY and CDR2 SYGVKD.

The chain is built from TRBV5-1 and TRBJ2-1; the D gene could be TRBD1 or TRBD2 (7 bases each). Deletions cut 2 bases from V and 4 bases from J, with 25 bases between. Germline-derived CDR1 and CDR2 are SGHRS and YFSETQ. The CDR3 sequence is 19 residues long. The CDR3 region has the DNA TGCGCCAGCAGCTTTGGCAGGGGGAGGCAAGCGGGGAAATACAATGAGCAGTTCTTC. Protein product: CASSFGRGRQAGKYNEQFF.

CDR3 DNA: TGTGCCAGCAGCAAAACTTGTATGCGAGGGAGGGTGTCCTACGAGCAGTACTTC. This translates into CASSKTCMRGRVSYEQYF. The chain has TRBV21-1 and TRBJ2-7; the table assigns TRBD2, which was not confirmed against the DNA. TRBV21-1 is labeled a pseudogene. The CDR3 has 18 residues.

This clone was seen a few times. This chain joins TRBV27 and TRBJ2-7; tentatively, D is TRBD2 (6 bases). The CDR3 runs 17 residues. V dropped 3 bases and J dropped 0 bases, with 18 bases sitting between them. Germline V gene data show CDR1 as MNHEY and CDR2 as SMNVEV (reference sequence). The CDR3 reads CASSFTAGPHSSYEQYF. CDR3 sequence (DNA): TGTGCCAGCAGTTTTACTGCGGGACCGCACTCCTCCTACGAGCAGTACTTC.

This chain uses TRBV11-2 with TRBJ2-2, with D unclear. V shed 5 bases and J shed 7 bases, with 2 bases lying between them. This CDR3 region has 10 residues. CDR1 and CDR2 (germline): SGHAT, FQNNGV. In DNA form, the CDR3 reads TGTGCCAGCAGCGTCGGGGAGCTGTTTTTT. The encoded protein is CASSVGELFF.

This clone occurred once. The chain carries TRBV19 and TRBJ2-2, with D possibly being TRBD1 or TRBD2 (5 bases each). Germline lookup yields CDR1 LNHDA and CDR2 SQIVND (reference sequence). This CDR3 spans 14 amino acids. Trimming left V 6 bases short and J 0 bases short, with 8 bases between. The CDR3, as DNA: TGTGCCAGTAGGGGGGTGGCGAACACCGGGGAGCTGTTTTTT. Protein: CASRGVANTGELFF.

This clone came up once. Here the CDR3 reads CASSPRFSQPEGNTEAFF. CDR3 nucleotides: TGTGCCAGCTCACCACGGTTCTCCCAGCCGGAGGGCAACACTGAAGCTTTCTTT. This sequence joins TRBV18 and TRBJ1-1, with D unresolved. The CDR3 has 18 residues. Trimming removed 1 base at V and 2 bases at J, with 20 bases between. In germline, CDR1 is KGHSH, CDR2 LQKENI.

J is TRBJ1-6 and V is TRBV28; perhaps TRBD1 as D (5 bases). V gave up 7 bases and J gave up 6 bases, with 16 bases separating them. Germline values: CDR1 MDHEN, CDR2 SYDVKM. The CDR3 is made up of 15 amino acids. CDR3: CASTMSQRGNSPLHF. The CDR3, as DNA: TGTGCCAGCACTATGAGTCAGAGGGGTAATTCACCCCTCCACTTT.

This chain joins TRBV27 and TRBJ1-4; no definite D call. The CDR3 runs 16 residues. Germline-derived CDR1 and CDR2 are MNHEY and SMNVEV (reference sequence). Trimming cost V 6 bases and J 7 bases, with 21 bases left between them. CDR3: CASRNSRWDSREKLFF. The DNA of the CDR3 is TGTGCCAGCAGAAACTCTCGGTGGGATTCACGTGAAAAACTGTTTTTT.

The V and J genes are TRBV28 and TRBJ2-7, with 8 nucleotides matching TRBD1. Germline CDR1 reads MDHEN; CDR2 reads SYDVKM. J gave up 3 bases and V 2 bases, and 6 bases lay outside the gene matches. The CDR3 runs to 15 residues. The CDR3 region has the DNA TGTGCCAGCAGTTTAATAGACAGGGGACTCTACGAGCAGTACTTC. Translation gives CASSLIDRGLYEQYF.

There are a few counts of this clone. The chain links TRBV5-1 to TRBJ1-2; D may be TRBD1 (6 bases). The CDR3 consists of 16 residues. Germline V gene data show CDR1 as SGHRS and CDR2 as YFSETQ. With 4 bases removed from V and 4 bases from J, the gap between germline ends came to 20 bases. The CDR3 here is CASSGGGLAGSYGYTF. The CDR3 DNA reads as TGCGCCAGCAGCGGGGGCGGATTGGCCGGCTCCTATGGCTACACCTTC. The complete variable domain, with remaining parts taken from reference TRBV5-1 and TRBJ1-2, reads KAGVTQTPRYLIKTRGQQVTLSCSPISGHRSVSWYQQTPGQGLQFLFEYFSETQRNKGNFPGRFSGRQFSNSRSEMNVSTLELGDSALYLCASSGGGLAGSYGYTFGSGTRLTVV.

This sequence joins TRBV5-4 and TRBJ2-3; 11 bases are shared with TRBD2. In germline, CDR1 is SGHNT, CDR2 YYREEE (reference sequence). V shed 1 base, J shed 0 bases, and the junction held 4 bases outside the gene matches. The CDR3 is made up of 17 amino acids. The chain's CDR3 is CASSLPSGGFSTDTQYF. The CDR3, as DNA: TGTGCCAGCAGCTTGCCTAGCGGGGGGTTTAGCACAGATACGCAGTATTTT.

The V and J genes are TRBV5-6 and TRBJ2-5; no clear D gene. Trimming shortened V by 0 bases and J by 5 bases, and 8 bases separated the two germline ends. Germline CDR1 SGHDT, CDR2 YYEEEE. CDR3 length: 13 residues. CDR3 sequence: CASSLARPETQYF. CDR3 coding DNA: TGTGCCAGCAGCTTGGCACGCCCCGAGACCCAGTACTTC.